Below, one T cell receptor (beta chain) is given with its context. Which antigen it targets is not known. It has no much larger one-base neighbor in the sample; base qualities were not kept. The CDR3 sequence holds 16 residues, the cysteine and phenylalanine included. Only the CDR3 part of the read is kept: 48 bases, read in frame from the first base. Clipping removes 0 bases from V and 1 base from J, with 6 as the unmatched junction base count. Via the germline V gene, CDR1 is SGHRS and CDR2 YFSETQ. The method behind the library was the immunoSEQ multiplex PCR assay. For the multiplex PCR, a mixture combining 60 forward primers for TCR Vbeta segments and 13 reverse primers for TCR Jbeta segments was used. The CDR3 region of rearranged TCR beta genes was amplified from genomic DNA with a multiplex PCR assay. Amplified TCR beta libraries were sequenced as 87-base-pair reads on the Illumina HiSeq System. For the original study's pipeline: In a later analysis, roughly 80 million unique TCR beta chains were counted across the 690 or so repertoires, and roughly 9.9 million of these chains were shared by at least two donors. Raw reads were error-corrected and collapsed into unique sequences with a nearest-neighbor algorithm that merged closely related sequences to remove PCR and sequencing errors. V, D and J gene segments were assigned by aligning CDR3 sequences to IMGT reference sequences. For a sequence to be retained, at least a six-nucleotide match to both a V gene segment and a J gene segment was required. A rearrangement counted as productive if the CDR3 had no stop codons and remained in frame with V and J, and every other rearrangement counted as non-productive. CDR3 was defined according to IMGT convention as the region running from the second conserved V-encoded cysteine to the conserved J-encoded phenylalanine. The earlier analysis of about 610 of the donors excluded sequences that lacked an unambiguous match to a single V gene segment. An earlier analysis of 500 to 600 of the donors classified V segments as functional when productive rearrangements were above 56.7% and as segregating when the standard deviation between donors was above 5%. A statistical classification framework was developed to diagnose cytomegalovirus status using the catalog of TCR beta chain sequences. V and J gene assignment, in a later analysis, came from comparing TCR nucleotide sequences with IMGT/GENE-DB human TR gene sequences. In a later analysis, CDR3 sequences and most-parsimonious VDJ recombination scenarios were assigned using the TCRdist pipeline. A later analysis defined each TCR beta chain by its CDR3 amino acid sequence plus V-gene family, and excluded reads lacking a unique V-gene family. A later analysis removed several hundred highly shared, low-generation-probability nucleotide sequences to deal with suspected cross-contamination and a sequencing artifact. In a later analysis, a clonal expansion index was calculated for each public chain from normalized within-repertoire ranks of inferred template counts. In a later analysis, generation probabilities were computed with a VDJ recombination model fitted to out-of-frame rearrangements, and the resulting probabilities were checked against IGoR. Hypergeometric tests were used in a later analysis to score TCR-TCR, TCR-HLA and TCR-CMV co-occurrence, with a repertoire-size bias correction applied to the TCR pairs. In a later analysis, false discovery rates were estimated by permuting HLA or CMV assignments 20 times. In a later analysis, co-occurring TCRs were grouped using DBSCAN, with TCRdist sequence similarity added in when clustering inside HLA-allele-positive subsets. Co-occurrence clustering excluded repertoires with fewer than 30,000 or more than 120,000 public chains, plus five with anomalous nucleotide sharing. As stored in TCRdb, this immuneACCESS dataset retains in-frame rearrangements with V and J assigned. A fraction of the clones does not appear; measured against another copy, unresolved V genes explain less than half of the discrepancy, and the remainder lacks a known reason. The V and J calls and clone size come from that table; D and trimming were worked out from the DNA. Across this sample there are about 180,000 clones, with approximately 77% seen only once. Jointly, the top ten make up around 2.5% of the sample.

In total, 630 or so healthy bone marrow donors made up the cohort. Cohort members were all nominally healthy when sampled, although unrecorded immune exposures were likely present. The donor tested CMV seronegative and was one of the 352 seronegative cohort members. Each donor provided a peripheral blood sample, and peripheral blood mononuclear cells were used for TCR beta sequencing. The Qiagen DNeasy Blood Extraction Kit was used to extract genomic DNA from the blood cell samples. The data stem from a study of cytomegalovirus exposure and HLA in healthy donors (dated by TCRdb to about 2017). Background for the entire study: An earlier analysis of 550 to 700 of the donors reported about 250 Gb of sequence data and roughly 110 million unique TCR beta sequences from roughly 200 million T cells. Typing coverage differed by locus: A, B, C, DRB1 and DQB1 were typed in about 629-640 donors, DQA1 in 500 to 550, DPA1 in 600 to 610, and DPB1 in about 450. A later genetic analysis took genome-wide SNP genotypes for about 55% of the 666 donors and used that subset as a discovery cohort. Roughly 290 gigabases of sequencing data and approximately 91 million unique TCR sequences made up an early release that covered approximately 620 HLA-typed donors. The study profiled the T cell repertoires of fewer than 850 subjects by immunosequencing and related them to cytomegalovirus serostatus. Rather than drawing on any new phenotypic data, the later analysis identified candidate immune exposures from TCR beta sequences and the way those sequences occurred across donors. In addition to the first cohort of 650 to 800 subjects, a separate validation cohort of approximately 130 different subjects was used. In a later analysis, previously published TCR beta repertoires from roughly 710 donors were re-analyzed and high-resolution HLA genotyping was added so that TCR occurrence patterns could be studied. The study combined high-throughput TCR immunosequencing, statistical association of individual TCRs with disease status, and machine learning to predict cytomegalovirus infection status. Among 300 to 500 genotyped donors of the cohort, an average of approximately 240,000 unique TCR beta nucleotide sequences was sequenced per donor, of which about 18% were non-productive. Roughly 5 DR-DQ haplotypes were handled as single units for association and clustering, since linkage in the cohort was strong. The study aimed to test whether signatures of past pathogen exposure could be identified by cataloging public T cell receptors. Donor age, sex, ethnicity and CMV serostatus were compiled alongside the repertoire data. Of the 300 to 500 genotyped donors, roughly 80% were placed in the genetic ancestry cluster associated with self-reported Caucasian donors. All discovery cohort repertoires had been generated on a single sequencing platform. An earlier analysis of some 500 of the donors used high-throughput TCR beta sequencing to judge whether each TCR beta V gene segment behaved as functional or pseudogenic. HLA typing included class I and class II loci at four-digit resolution.

The paper as a whole reports these results and caveats: Correlated functional status among segregating V segments might reflect linkage disequilibrium, but an unknown experimental factor could not be ruled out. Only TCR beta chains were sequenced in this cohort, and the absence of alpha or paired-chain data limited detectable features. In a later analysis, TCR association rates were found to vary across HLA loci, with the most associated TCRs seen for DRB1 alleles and the fewest for HLA-C alleles. In vitro tests confirmed that a few of the cytomegalovirus-associated TCR beta chains recognize cytomegalovirus antigens. Specific HLA alleles were associated with 15,000 to 20,000 TCR beta sequences at a false discovery rate of 0.05 in a later analysis. The authors suggested that the approach could potentially be extended to other disease states and immunological phenotypes. Compared with the roughly 720-donor mean, donors in an Asian-associated ancestry cluster had fewer N-insertions in productive TCRs, according to a later genetic analysis. A cluster of highly shared sequence variants was judged likely to represent a technical artifact of the sequencing pipeline. Because HLA typing was unavailable for some donors at each locus, only the typed subset was used in association tests. Approximately 18 rarely observed V segments, including chromosome 9 orphons, were excluded from the earlier analysis of several hundred of the donors because counts were too low. A later analysis found that most CMV-associated TCR beta chains appeared HLA-restricted, with HLA associations seemingly driven largely by CMV exposure. An association between a missense DCLRE1C variant and V-gene and J-gene trimming of TCR beta chains was found in a later genetic analysis and replicated in an independent cohort. Some IMGT-functional V segments, including TRBV6-2 and TRBV6-3, could not be distinguished by the 87-base-pair reads and were therefore excluded. Cytomegalovirus status was reported to be diagnosed by the classifier with high specificity and sensitivity in both the original and validation cohorts. A further reported finding was that TCR beta sequences accurately predicted the HLA-A and HLA-B alleles for most subjects in the first cohort. A later analysis found that HLA-associated TCR beta chains were more clonally expanded and had lower generation probabilities than equally common non-associated chains. For the cohort, immune exposure information was limited to CMV serostatus. The study gave a list of under 200 TCR beta chains associated with cytomegalovirus. Most TCR sequences were observed very rarely across donors, whereas some public TCRs were present in many individuals. An earlier analysis of around 500 of the donors showed that most TCR beta V segments appeared in productive rearrangements either about 90% or about 30% of the time, which broadly matched IMGT annotations. In a later analysis, several top co-occurrence clusters were reported to appear linked to parvovirus B19, influenza, CMV and Epstein-Barr virus. The presence/absence analyses assumed that sequencing depth was roughly uniform across donors, and that assumption may not be true. Assigning TCR associations to individual alleles was difficult when HLA alleles, especially DR and DQ, strongly co-occurred.

The V gene is TRBV5-1 and the J gene is TRBJ2-5, and 7 junction bases match TRBD1. The TCR sequence derives from a female donor in good health and CMV-seronegative. The sample consisted of PBMCs. The sequenced DNA is TGCGCCAGCAGCTTGGCCGGGACAGATCGCCAAGAGACCCAGTACTTC. Its product reads: CASSLAGTDRQETQYF.